This T cell receptor beta chain derives from a study of control samples from healthy donors and cancer patients. Sequencing was performed with immunoSEQ multiplex PCR; in TCRdb, only in-frame clones are kept and a portion is missing. The sample shows approximately 150,000 clones, approximately 88% of them seen only once. The V end lost 4 bases, the J end lost 4 bases, and 8 bases lay between the germline ends. The CDR3 has 12 amino acids. CDR1 SQVTM and CDR2 ANQGSEA come from the germline V gene. The TCR comes from a man aged 25 to 40 in good health. The sample comprised blood. V usage is TRBV29-1 and J usage is TRBJ1-5; no clear D. CDR3 residues: CSVVEGNQPQHF. CDR3 nucleotide sequence: TGCAGCGTTGTTGAAGGGAATCAGCCCCAGCATTTT.